A single sample is the source of the 21 T cell receptor beta chains below, sequenced in a study of cytomegalovirus exposure and HLA in healthy donors. Primers for the PCR totalled 60 Vbeta and 13 Jbeta. Libraries were prepared by immunoSEQ multiplex PCR; TCRdb keeps only in-frame clonotypes and omits some of them. The sample carries under 150,000 clones, about 80% recorded once. Sequenced input: PBMCs. The receptors shown here come from a man aged 25 to 40 in good health and CMV-seropositive.

This clone was counted between two and nine times. The chain links TRBV18 to TRBJ2-7; 9 bases agree with TRBD1. Germline lookup yields CDR1 KGHSH and CDR2 LQKENI. CDR3 size: 15 residues. With V trimmed by 6 bases and J by 9 bases, 15 bases remained unmatched. CDR3 in amino acids: CASSDSTGQGLGQYF. The CDR3 DNA is TGTGCCAGCTCGGATTCGACGGGACAGGGTTTGGGGCAGTACTTC.

The V gene is TRBV4-1, the J gene TRBJ2-7, with TRBD2 matching over 11 bases. Germline values: CDR1 MGHRA, CDR2 YSYEKL. This CDR3 comprises 15 residues. J lost 7 bases, V lost 4 bases, and 9 bases had no gene match. CDR3 protein: CASSRVSSGRREQYF. CDR3 sequence (DNA): TGCGCCAGCAGCCGTGTATCTAGCGGGAGGAGGGAGCAGTACTTC.

This clone was seen only once. V is TRBV7-2 and J is TRBJ2-5; 13 nucleotides align to TRBD2. Germline CDR1 reads SGHTA; CDR2 reads FQGNSA. This CDR3 region has 15 residues. V was clipped by 4 bases and J by 5 bases; unmatched bases: 4. This CDR3 reads CASSYWTSGSETQYF. CDR3 nucleotides: TGTGCCAGCAGCTATTGGACTAGCGGGAGTGAGACCCAGTACTTC.

The rearrangement joins TRBV5-1 to TRBJ1-6; tentative D call: TRBD1 (5 bases). V lost 5 bases, J lost 8 bases, and 17 bases lay in between. Germline V gives CDR1 SGHRS, CDR2 YFSETQ. The CDR3 covers 15 residues. This CDR3 is CASSQREGKDSPLHF. CDR3 bases: TGCGCCAGCAGTCAGAGGGAGGGGAAGGATTCACCCCTCCACTTT.

The chain has TRBV6-1 and TRBJ1-3, with D unclear. CDR3 size: 15 residues. Trimming took 2 bases from V and 1 from J, leaving 9 bases between them. Germline-derived CDR1 and CDR2 are MNHNS and SASEGT. This CDR3 reads CASSERAASGNTIYF. DNA for the CDR3: TGTGCCAGCAGTGAACGTGCGGCTTCTGGAAACACCATATATTTT.

This clone was found a few times. The rearrangement joins TRBV6-5 to TRBJ1-4; D gene ambiguous. Trimming removed 6 bases from V and 8 bases from J, with 13 bases in between. Germline CDR1 and CDR2: MNHEY and SVGAGI. The CDR3 is 13 residues long. The CDR3 is CASRRRAGEKLFF. The CDR3 DNA follows: TGTGCCAGCAGACGTAGGGCGGGAGAAAAACTGTTTTTT.

The chain couples TRBV2 to TRBJ2-4; 8 nucleotides align to TRBD2. The CDR3 runs 13 residues. Germline loops: CDR1 SNHLY, CDR2 FYNNEI. After removal of 8 bases from V and 5 bases from J, the junction contained 5 bases not matched to a gene. The CDR3 region is CASRGTRENIQYF. For the CDR3, the DNA is TGTGCCAGCCGGGGGACTAGGGAAAACATTCAGTACTTC.

V gene TRBV5-1 combines with J gene TRBJ2-3; D not certain. This CDR3 spans 12 amino acids. With 2 bases removed from V and 2 bases from J, the gap between germline ends came to 3 bases. From germline, CDR1 is SGHRS and CDR2 YFSETQ. The DNA of the CDR3 is TGCGCCAGCAGCTTTAACACAGATACGCAGTATTTT. Its translation: CASSFNTDTQYF.

The rearrangement uses TRBV28 and TRBJ2-1, with D perhaps matching TRBD2 (6 bases). Trimming took off 5 bases at V and 7 bases at J, with 24 bases between the two ends. The CDR3 length is 17 residues. The germline V gene encodes CDR1 MDHEN and CDR2 SYDVKM. The CDR3 loop reads CASSLGDGGSRGNEQFF. The CDR3 DNA follows: TGTGCCAGCAGTCTTGGGGACGGGGGATCCCGAGGGAATGAGCAGTTCTTC.

The rearrangement joins TRBV7-2 to TRBJ2-3; 7 nucleotides agree with TRBD2. The CDR3 spans 17 residues. Losses at the gene ends were 4 bases for V and 0 bases for J; bases not matched to a gene: 10. The germline V gene encodes CDR1 SGHTA and CDR2 FQGNSA. The DNA of the CDR3 is TGTGCCAGCAGCTGGTACACTAGCGCTTCTAGCACAGATACGCAGTATTTT. It yields the protein CASSWYTSASSTDTQYF.

The V gene is TRBV19, the J gene TRBJ2-3; maybe TRBD1 (5 bases). Trimming removed 1 base from V and 1 base from J, with 12 bases in between. Per the germline V gene, CDR1 is LNHDA and CDR2 is SQIVND (reference sequence). The CDR3 is 16 amino acids. The CDR3 DNA follows: TGTGCCAGTAGTATAGGCGTGGGGCAGGGCACAGATACGCAGTATTTT. Amino acids: CASSIGVGQGTDTQYF.

The V and J genes are TRBV11-3 and TRBJ2-6, with TRBD2 matching over 7 bases. Germline V gene lookup returns CDR1 SGHNT and CDR2 YENEEA. After removal of 7 bases from V and 0 bases from J, the junction contained 12 bases not matched to a gene. The CDR3 contains 18 residues. In DNA, the CDR3 is TGTGCCAGCATCGCACCCGCGGGAGCGAACTCTGGGGCCAACGTCCTGACTTTC. Amino acids: CASIAPAGANSGANVLTF.

The chain recombines TRBV9 with TRBJ1-2, with D perhaps matching TRBD1 (6 bases). Deletions cut 4 bases from V and 8 bases from J, with 18 bases between. Germline lookup yields CDR1 SGDLS and CDR2 YYNGEE. This CDR3 spans 14 amino acids. CDR3 coding DNA: TGTGCCAGCAGCCTCAGGACAGAGGCCTTCGGCTACACCTTC. Its translation: CASSLRTEAFGYTF.

The V and J genes are TRBV2 and TRBJ2-7; 10 positions match TRBD1. V trimming: 1 base; J trimming: 0 bases; junction bases outside the gene matches: 6. Germline V gene lookup returns CDR1 SNHLY and CDR2 FYNNEI. The CDR3 consists of 17 residues. CDR3 bases: TGTGCCAGCAGTGAAGTTAGGGGACAGGGGAGCTCCTACGAGCAGTACTTC. Amino acids: CASSEVRGQGSSYEQYF.

The rearrangement uses TRBV18 and TRBJ2-1, with D maybe TRBD2 (6 bases). The CDR3 runs to 12 residues. The germline CDR1 and CDR2 sequences are KGHSH and LQKENI. Trimming removed 2 bases from V and 9 bases from J, with 8 bases in between. The CDR3 region is CASSPLGGEQFF. The CDR3 nucleotides read TGTGCCAGCTCACCATTGGGAGGTGAGCAGTTCTTC.

This clone was counted between two and nine times. V and J are TRBV5-4 and TRBJ1-3; 7 bases line up with TRBD1. The CDR3 contains 15 residues. Germline V lookup: CDR1 SGHNT, CDR2 YYREEE (reference sequence). Trimming took 5 bases from V and 2 from J; bases not matched to a gene: 7. CDR3: CASSRDSRPGNTIYF. DNA for the CDR3: TGTGCCAGCAGTCGGGACAGCCGACCTGGAAACACCATATATTTT. Based on the CDR3 plus reference TRBV5-4 and TRBJ1-3, the full variable domain is ETGVTQSPTHLIKTRGQQVTLRCSSQSGHNTVSWYQQALGQGPQFIFQYYREEENGRGNFPPRFSGLQFPNYSSELNVNALELDDSALYLCASSRDSRPGNTIYFGEGSWLTVV.

The chain links TRBV28 to TRBJ2-3; TRBD1 might be the D (7 bases). The length of the CDR3 is 16 residues. CDR1 MDHEN and CDR2 SYDVKM come from the germline V gene. The V end lost 3 bases, the J end lost 3 bases, and 16 bases lay between the germline ends. CDR3 region: CASSLGGQGETDTQYF. The CDR3 DNA is TGTGCCAGCAGTTTGGGGGGTCAGGGGGAGACAGATACGCAGTATTTT.

The chain uses TRBV6-1 and TRBJ1-2, with a possible D match to TRBD1 (6 bases). The CDR3 is 15 amino acids. Trimming removed 2 bases at V and 0 bases at J, with 10 bases between. Germline lookup yields CDR1 MNHNS and CDR2 SASEGT. For the CDR3, the DNA is TGTGCCAGCAGTGAACTGGACAGAGCTAACTATGGCTACACCTTC. Translated: CASSELDRANYGYTF.

V usage is TRBV18 and J usage is TRBJ2-7, with 9 bases that match TRBD1. The V and J ends lost 4 bases and 5 bases, in that order; junction bases with no gene match: 3. This CDR3 has 13 amino acids. Germline assignment: CDR1 KGHSH and CDR2 LQKENI. CDR3 coding DNA: TGTGCCAGCTCACGGGGGACAGGGAACGAGCAGTACTTC. This sequence encodes CASSRGTGNEQYF. Combining the CDR3 with reference TRBV18 and TRBJ2-7 gives the whole variable domain NAGVMQNPRHLVRRRGQEARLRCSPMKGHSHVYWYRQLPEEGLKFMVYLQKENIIDESGMPKERFSAEFPKEGPSILRIQQVVRGDSAAYFCASSRGTGNEQYFGPGTRLTVT.

The V and J genes are TRBV7-3 and TRBJ2-5; TRBD2 matches at 7 bases. The trim removed 5 bases at V and 2 bases at J, leaving 2 bases unmatched. Germline V lookup: CDR1 SGHTA, CDR2 FQGTGA. The CDR3 extends over 13 amino acids. CDR3 coding DNA: TGTGCCAGCAGCCAGGGACTACAAGAGACCCAGTACTTC. Its translation: CASSQGLQETQYF.

Points on this clone: Germline and junction disagree at one end, which may indicate a read error. The identical CDR3 is also encoded by other nucleotide sequences in the sample. V and J are TRBV9 and TRBJ2-1; 11 bases fit TRBD2. The CDR3 has 18 residues. Germline CDR1 and CDR2: SGDLS and YYNGEE. The CDR3 DNA sequence: TGTGCTAGCAGCGTAGTAGTGAGGAGACTAGCGGGGTACAATGAGCAGTTCTTC. Protein: CASSVVVRRLAGYNEQFF. The whole variable domain, filled in from reference TRBV9 and TRBJ2-1, reads DSGVTQTPKHLITATGQRVTLRCSPRSGDLSVYWYQQSLDQGLQFLIQYYNGEERAKGNILERFSAQQFPDLHSELNLSSLELGDSALYFCASSVVVRRLAGYNEQFFGPGTRLTVL.